The 23 T cell receptor beta chains given below trace back to one sample, sequenced in a study of T cells in Graves' hyperthyroidism and ophthalmopathy. Regions amplified from RNA transcripts were the TCR beta CDR3 regions. A set of HTBI primers served as the primers for a first-round RT-PCR of the TCR CDR3. TCRdb reprocessed the multiplex PCR reads via MiXCR and lists one record per CDR3 protein. The sample has about 690,000 distinct CDR3 sequences, around 16% seen once; the top ten hold roughly a sixth. Material for sequencing was blood. These receptors all stem from a man over 45 with Graves' hyperthyroidism.

This chain links TRBV27 with TRBJ2-7; TRBD2 aligns across 13 bases. Looked up from germline, CDR1 is MNHEY and CDR2 is SMNVEV (reference sequence). V was pared by 5 bases and J by 7 bases, with 11 bases of the junction left unmatched. This CDR3 comprises 16 residues. The DNA of the CDR3 is TGTGCCAGCAGTCCTCCAGGGACTAGCGGGAAGGATGAGCAGTACTTC. Translation gives CASSPPGTSGKDEQYF.

This clonotype was seen at least ten times. The gene calls are TRBV28 and TRBJ2-3, with D unresolved. The CDR3 loop spans 13 amino acids. The V gene lost 7 bases and the J gene lost 3 bases, with 11 bases spanning the gap. The germline gives CDR1 MDHEN, CDR2 SYDVKM. CDR3 residues: CASMVRVTDTQYF. CDR3 DNA: TGTGCCAGCATGGTTAGGGTGACAGATACGCAGTATTTT.

V is TRBV19 and J is TRBJ1-2; TRBD1 matches at 9 bases. J lost 1 base, V lost 10 bases, and 4 bases had no gene match. There are 13 residues in the CDR3. CDR1 and CDR2 (germline): LNHDA, SQIVND (reference sequence). The CDR3 coding sequence is TGTGCCATCGAGGGACAGGGTAACTATGGCTACACCTTC. As protein: CAIEGQGNYGYTF.

This clonotype showed up just a few times. The chain links TRBV19 to TRBJ1-2; D not resolved. The germline V and J ends were trimmed by 5 bases and 0 bases, with 4 bases remaining between them. Looked up from germline, CDR1 is LNHDA and CDR2 is SQIVND (reference sequence). The CDR3 is 12 amino acids. CDR3 sequence reads: CASSPPNYGYTF. DNA of the CDR3: TGTGCCAGTAGTCCTCCTAACTATGGCTACACCTTC. The entire variable domain, with the rest obtained from reference TRBV19 and TRBJ1-2, is as follows: DGGITQSPKYLFRKEGQNVTLSCEQNLNHDAMYWYRQDPGQGLRLIYYSQIVNDFQKGDIAEGYSVSREKKESFPLTVTSAQKNPTAFYLCASSPPNYGYTFGSGTRLTVV.

The sample holds many counts of this clonotype. The chain couples TRBV12-3 or TRBV12-4 to TRBJ1-1; unclear D gene. The CDR3 covers 13 residues. With 3 bases removed from V and 3 bases from J, the gap between germline ends came to 8 bases. The CDR3 nucleotides are TGTGCCAGCAGTTTGGTCCCAGACACTGAAGCTTTCTTT. Residues: CASSLVPDTEAFF.

The rearrangement joins TRBV2 to TRBJ2-5, with TRBD2 identical over 11 bases. With V trimmed by 6 bases and J by 3 bases, 3 bases remained unmatched. This CDR3 is built from 14 residues. Germline V gene data show CDR1 as SNHLY and CDR2 as FYNNEI. The CDR3 coding sequence is TGTGCCAGCAGAGCGACTAGCGGGAAAGAGACCCAGTACTTC. Translation: CASRATSGKETQYF.

This clonotype has a handful of counts. The V and J genes are TRBV28 and TRBJ1-4, with TRBD1 matching over 7 bases. Trimming took 6 bases from V and 5 from J; bases not matched to a gene: 12. Germline V lookup: CDR1 MDHEN, CDR2 SYDVKM. The CDR3 has 16 amino acids. CDR3 sequence: CASRPLPGTANEKLFF. The DNA of the CDR3 is TGTGCCAGCAGACCCCTCCCCGGGACAGCAAATGAAAAACTGTTTTTT.

This clonotype was found many times. This sequence joins TRBV7-3 and TRBJ2-3; 14 bases match TRBD2. Germline V CDR1 and CDR2: SGHTA, FQGTGA. CDR3 length equals 18 residues. Losses at the gene ends were 5 bases for V and 2 bases for J; bases not matched to a gene: 9. CDR3 loop: CASSPTSGRAKSTDTQYF. DNA for the CDR3: TGTGCCAGCAGCCCGACTAGCGGGAGGGCCAAATCCACAGATACGCAGTATTTT.

On this clonotype itself: The CDR3 does not end in the conserved phenylalanine or tryptophan, so this is likely a read error. The limits of the CDR3 on the DNA are not certain, so only TCRdb's listed CDR3 is given. The J gene is TRBJ2-5, the V gene TRBV7-6. Germline V gene data show CDR1 as SGHVS and CDR2 as FNYEAQ. The CDR3 is 15 residues long, counting both termini. CDR3 loop: CASSLGGGRQETQCL.

The rearrangement links TRBV19 to TRBJ2-7; 10 bases match TRBD2. Germline V CDR1 and CDR2: LNHDA, SQIVND (reference sequence). V was pared by 5 bases and J by 3 bases, with 7 bases of the junction left unmatched. This CDR3 has 15 residues. Written as DNA, the CDR3 is TGTGCCAGTAGTCCCCGGACTAGCGGAGACTACGAGCAGTACTTC. Translation gives CASSPRTSGDYEQYF.

In this sample, this clonotype turned up many times. The V and J genes are TRBV7-9 and TRBJ2-1, with D maybe TRBD1 (6 bases). The CDR3 loop spans 12 amino acids. The germline V gene encodes CDR1 SEHNR and CDR2 FQNEAQ (reference sequence). The V and J ends lost 6 bases and 6 bases respectively, with 9 bases between them. The CDR3 DNA reads as TGTGCCAGCAGGGTGACAGGCAATGAGCAGTTCTTC. Protein sequence: CASRVTGNEQFF. Supplemented by reference TRBV7-9 and TRBJ2-1, the full variable domain reads DTGVSQNPRHKITKRGQNVTFRCDPISEHNRLYWYRQTLGQGPEFLTYFQNEAQLEKSRLLSDRFSAERPKGSFSTLEIQRTEQGDSAMYLCASRVTGNEQFFGPGTRLTVL.

This chain connects TRBV19 to TRBJ2-2, with D possibly TRBD2 on 6 matching bases. V shed 7 bases and J shed 5 bases, with 23 bases lying between them. There are 17 residues in the CDR3. Germline V lookup: CDR1 LNHDA, CDR2 SQIVND (reference sequence). CDR3 DNA sequence: TGTGCCAGTATCTCGACTAGTAATTTAATGGGGACCGGGGAGCTGTTTTTT. Translating gives CASISTSNLMGTGELFF.

Concerning this clonotype: The germline gene is not matched at one end of the junction; a read error may be the cause. The chain joins TRBV5-1 to TRBJ2-1; D gene unclear. Germline loops: CDR1 SGHRS, CDR2 YFSETQ. This CDR3 spans 15 amino acids. CDR3: CASSLVAHSYNEQFF. CDR3 DNA sequence: TGTGCCAGCAGCTTGGTGGCTCACTCCTACAATGAGCAGTTCTTC. The complete variable domain, with remaining parts taken from reference TRBV5-1 and TRBJ2-1, reads KAGVTQTPRYLIKTRGQQVTLSCSPISGHRSVSWYQQTPGQGLQFLFEYFSETQRNKGNFPGRFSGRQFSNSRSEMNVSTLELGDSALYLCASSLVAHSYNEQFFGPGTRLTVL.

As regards this clonotype: It may be a read error: a sequence one base away is much more abundant. In nucleotides, the CDR3 is TGTGCCAGCAGTCTACGGGGGTTACTATACGAGCAGTACTTC. Encoded protein: CASSLRGLLYEQYF. This chain connects TRBV12-3 or TRBV12-4 to TRBJ2-7, with D tentatively TRBD2 (6 bases). This CDR3 spans 14 amino acids. V was cut by 5 bases and J by 4 bases, with 15 bases left in between.

Of note for this clonotype: One end of the junction fails to match germline, which may point to a read error. J is TRBJ2-7 and V is TRBV28; 7 nucleotides line up with TRBD2. Germline V lookup: CDR1 MDHEN, CDR2 SYDVKM. The CDR3 loop spans 15 amino acids. This CDR3 is CASSWASGHLYEQCF. The CDR3 DNA reads TGTGCCAGCAGTTGGGCTAGCGGCCATCTCTACGAGCAGTGCTTC.

This clonotype was seen repeatedly, ten times or more. This chain connects TRBV10-1 to TRBJ2-7; unclear D gene. The CDR3 is made up of 13 amino acids. CDR1 is WNHNN and CDR2 is SYGVQD in the germline V gene (reference sequence). With 3 bases removed from V and 5 bases from J, the gap between germline ends came to 11 bases. The CDR3 DNA is TGCGCCAGCAGTGATGTTAGGGTCCACGAGCAGTACTTC. It specifies CASSDVRVHEQYF.

In regard to this clonotype: This may be a read error, as it is one base from a much larger clone. CDR3 nucleotide sequence: TGTGCCAGCAGAGACAGGGTCGGAGAGACCCAGTTCTTC. Its translation: CASRDRVGETQFF. V gene TRBV27 combines with J gene TRBJ2-5, with 7 nucleotides matching TRBD1. The J call may not be correct, given that the DNA end is closer to TRBJ2-1. Germline lookup yields CDR1 MNHEY and CDR2 SMNVEV (reference sequence). This CDR3 spans 13 amino acids.

This clonotype was recorded at least ten times. The chain recombines TRBV28 with TRBJ1-1; D call uncertain. From germline, CDR1 is MDHEN and CDR2 SYDVKM. This CDR3 spans 14 amino acids. The V end was cut by 3 bases, the J end by 8 bases, with 16 bases between. The CDR3 here is CASSLFEKAFEAFF. The CDR3 DNA reads as TGTGCCAGCAGTTTGTTTGAGAAGGCTTTCGAAGCTTTCTTT.

This clonotype was counted ten times or more. The chain combines TRBV11-2 with TRBJ2-7, with 8 bases aligning to TRBD2. Germline CDR1 is SGHAT and CDR2 is FQNNGV. Trimming at V came to 10 bases and at J to 4 bases, leaving 3 bases not matched to a gene. There are 11 residues in the CDR3. The CDR3 DNA is TGTGCCACGGGGGGGCTGTACGAGCAGTACTTC. Protein sequence: CATGGLYEQYF.

This clonotype was seen many times. This chain links TRBV29-1 with TRBJ2-2; 9 positions match TRBD2. The CDR3 totals 15 residues. J gave up 8 bases and V 1 base, and 8 bases lay outside the gene matches. Germline lookup yields CDR1 SQVTM and CDR2 ANQGSEA. CDR3 in amino acids: CSVEVEASGTGELFF. For the CDR3, the DNA is TGCAGCGTTGAAGTGGAGGCTAGCGGGACTGGGGAGCTGTTTTTT.

This clonotype was observed many times. This rearrangement joins TRBV12-3 or TRBV12-4 to TRBJ1-4, with 11 bases matching TRBD1. The ends lost 1 base at V and 8 bases at J; junction bases unmatched: 9. The CDR3 length is 17 residues. CDR3 coding DNA: TGTGCCAGCAGTTTAGTACGTCCCGGGACAGGGGGAGAAAAACTGTTTTTT. Translation gives CASSLVRPGTGGEKLFF.

This clonotype was seen many times. The chain links TRBV6-2 or TRBV6-3 to TRBJ2-7; possibly TRBD2 for D (5 bases). Germline CDR1 and CDR2: MNHEY and SVGEGT. Trimming took off 7 bases at V and 0 bases at J, with 16 bases between the two ends. CDR3 length: 15 amino acids. The CDR3 DNA follows: TGTGCCAGCACAAGGACCGGGATTACCTCCTACGAGCAGTACTTC. Encoded protein: CASTRTGITSYEQYF.

This clonotype occurred many times. This chain joins TRBV20-1 and TRBJ2-3; perhaps D is TRBD1 or TRBD2 (5 bases each). CDR3 length: 15 amino acids. CDR1 and CDR2 (germline): DFQATT, SNEGSKA (reference sequence). With 0 bases removed from V and 7 bases from J, the gap between germline ends came to 17 bases. CDR3 bases: TGCAGTGCTAGAGAGTGGGGGACGGCGATAAATACGCAGTATTTT. This encodes CSAREWGTAINTQYF.